The clone carrying this T cell receptor (beta chain) came up once. Antigen unknown. Treatment defined: oral pan-JAK inhibitor, 5-10 mg twice daily. This record belongs to a study of CD8+ T cells in alopecia areata. Study results and caveats: Resident alphabeta T cells of normal skin are also sequenced in scalp samples.

Reverse transcription of extracted RNA yielded cDNA, which provided the sequencing template. The data were produced by immunoSEQ multiplex PCR, yet TCRdb's version contains in-frame clones alone and is incomplete. Among some 120,000 clones listed, roughly three fifths were seen once. CDR1 MGHRA and CDR2 YSYEKL come from the germline V gene. The CDR3 has 14 residues. J is TRBJ2-5 and V is TRBV4-1; a possible D gene is TRBD1 (5 bases). The end of the DNA is better explained by TRBJ2-7, so the J call may be wrong. The input for sequencing was CD8+ T cells sorted from blood, taken at week 24, from a patient treated with tofacitinib. The receptor's source is a human donor with alopecia areata. The chain's CDR3 is CASSQDQRGYEQYF. CDR3 in DNA: TGCGCCAGCAGCCAAGATCAAAGGGGCTACGAGCAGTACTTC.